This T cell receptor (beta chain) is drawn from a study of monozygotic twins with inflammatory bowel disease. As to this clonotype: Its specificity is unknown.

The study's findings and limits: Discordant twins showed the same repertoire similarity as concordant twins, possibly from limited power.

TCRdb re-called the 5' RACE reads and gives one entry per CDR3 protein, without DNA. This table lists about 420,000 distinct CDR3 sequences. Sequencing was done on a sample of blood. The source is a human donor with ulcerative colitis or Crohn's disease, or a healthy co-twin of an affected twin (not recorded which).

This CDR3 is CSARWFSGDTQYF. The chain uses TRBV20-1 and TRBJ2-3. In germline, CDR1 is DFQATT, CDR2 SNEGSKA (reference sequence). The CDR3 is 13 amino acids.